One sample yielded the 26 T cell receptor beta chains listed below, sequenced in a study of beta chain features in type 1 diabetes. cDNA synthesis used the whole RNA isolate, giving expressed TCRB sequences. The repertoire was sequenced with immunoSEQ multiplex PCR; TCRdb's copy has only in-frame clones and lacks some. The repertoire consists of approximately 730,000 clones, with around an eighth occurring once and the leading ten covering less than 0.025%. These receptors are not linked to any known antigen. General study findings and limits: For Type 1 diabetes patients, all four CD4+ subsets carried TCRB CDR3s that were moderately but significantly shorter.

Sequencing was carried out using naive CD4+ T cells from blood. All receptors derive from a man aged 18 to 35 with type 1 diabetes.

The chain uses TRBV5-1 and TRBJ1-4; D possibly corresponds to TRBD1 (6 bases). With 2 bases removed from V and 0 bases from J, the gap between germline ends came to 8 bases. Germline V gene lookup returns CDR1 SGHRS and CDR2 YFSETQ. CDR3 length: 15 residues. The CDR3 DNA reads as TGCGCCAGCAGCTTACAGGGAGCAACTAATGAAAAACTGTTTTTT. Protein sequence: CASSLQGATNEKLFF.

This clone was observed a few times. The J gene is TRBJ1-6, the V gene TRBV7-2; a weak D match, TRBD1 (5 bases). Germline loops: CDR1 SGHTA, CDR2 FQGNSA. The CDR3 is made up of 14 amino acids. V was cut by 5 bases and J by 14 bases, with 19 bases left in between. CDR3 in DNA: TGTGCCAGCAGCGCTTCTTCGGGCGCGGGGGCCCTCCACTTT. Translated: CASSASSGAGALHF. The whole variable domain, filled in from reference TRBV7-2 and TRBJ1-6, reads GAGVSQSPSNKVTEKGKDVELRCDPISGHTALYWYRQSLGQGLEFLIYFQGNSAPDKSGLPSDRFSAERTGGSVSTLTIQRTQQEDSAVYLCASSASSGAGALHFGNGTRLTVT.

This clone has more than one count but fewer than ten. The rearrangement joins TRBV28 to TRBJ1-6; the D is unclear. V was clipped by 4 bases and J by 4 bases, with 14 bases between them. The CDR3 runs 16 residues. Germline V gene data show CDR1 as MDHEN and CDR2 as SYDVKM. DNA for the CDR3: TGTGCCAGCAGTTCAGCGGAGGGTGGGTATAATTCACCCCTCCACTTT. This encodes CASSSAEGGYNSPLHF.

Turning to this clone: Other DNA sequences in the sample encode the same CDR3. CDR3 protein: CASSLGRSGANVLTF. The CDR3 nucleotides are TGTGCCAGCAGCTTAGGTCGGAGTGGGGCCAACGTCCTGACTTTC. V usage is TRBV11-2 and J usage is TRBJ2-6; D unresolved. The length of the CDR3 is 15 residues. Trimming shortened V by 1 base and J by 3 bases, and 7 bases separated the two germline ends. Looked up from germline, CDR1 is SGHAT and CDR2 is FQNNGV. The entire variable domain, with the rest obtained from reference TRBV11-2 and TRBJ2-6, is as follows: EAGVAQSPRYKIIEKRQSVAFWCNPISGHATLYWYQQILGQGPKLLIQFQNNGVVDDSQLPKDRFSAERLKGVDSTLKIQPAKLEDSAVYLCASSLGRSGANVLTFGAGSRLTVL.

The CDR3 sequence: CASSPTQETQYF. The CDR3, as DNA: TGTGCCAGCAGCCCGACCCAGGAGACGCAGTATTTT. V and J are TRBV2 and TRBJ2-3, with D uncertain. Deletions cut 6 bases from V and 9 bases from J, with 13 bases between. The germline V gene encodes CDR1 SNHLY and CDR2 FYNNEI. This CDR3 has 12 residues.

This clone was detected only a few times. The rearrangement links TRBV2 to TRBJ2-7, with 7 bases lining up with TRBD1. From germline, CDR1 is SNHLY and CDR2 FYNNEI. V was pared by 7 bases and J by 2 bases, with 5 bases of the junction left unmatched. CDR3 size: 13 residues. The CDR3: CASTRDRAYEQYF. The CDR3 coding sequence is TGTGCCAGCACCCGGGACAGAGCCTACGAGCAGTACTTC.

This clone was counted only a few times. The genes are TRBV7-9 and TRBJ1-2; D unclear. The CDR3 contains 12 residues. Germline V lookup: CDR1 SEHNR, CDR2 FQNEAQ (reference sequence). Trimming took 11 bases from V and 2 from J, leaving 12 bases between them. For the CDR3, the DNA is TGTGCCCTGGTAGCTGGGAACTATGGCTACACCTTC. Translation gives CALVAGNYGYTF.

This clone was detected only a few times. The chain joins TRBV5-1 to TRBJ2-3; the D is unclear. The V end lost 5 bases, the J end lost 0 bases, and 13 bases lay between the germline ends. Germline CDR1 reads SGHRS; CDR2 reads YFSETQ. The CDR3 length is 15 residues. The CDR3 nucleotides read TGCGCCAGCAGGGAAAAGCTTCTAAGCACAGATACGCAGTATTTT. Residues: CASREKLLSTDTQYF.

This clone was recorded a few times. The J gene is TRBJ2-5, the V gene TRBV10-2, with TRBD2 identical over 8 bases. J gave up 4 bases and V 9 bases, and 10 bases lay outside the gene matches. Germline V gene sequence: CDR1 WSHSY, CDR2 SAAADI. CDR3 length: 14 residues. CDR3 loop: CASQGGGPPETQYF. CDR3 in DNA: TGCGCCAGTCAGGGCGGGGGGCCCCCAGAGACCCAGTACTTC.

The chain carries TRBV4-2 and TRBJ2-3; no clear D. Trimming took 6 bases from V and 0 from J, leaving 16 bases between them. This CDR3 is built from 16 residues. Germline V gene lookup returns CDR1 LGHNA and CDR2 YNFKEQ. The CDR3 nucleotides read TGTGCCAGCAGTCAAAGAGAAGACACTAGCACAGATACGCAGTATTTT. It codes for CASSQREDTSTDTQYF.

This clone was seen a few times. The chain joins TRBV18 to TRBJ2-2, with D maybe TRBD2 (6 bases). CDR1 and CDR2 (germline): KGHSH, LQKENI. The CDR3 is 15 residues long. Trimming took 4 bases from V and 5 from J, leaving 14 bases between them. The CDR3 region is CASSLGEVSTGELFF. CDR3 nucleotide sequence: TGTGCCAGCTCACTCGGGGAGGTCTCGACCGGGGAGCTGTTTTTT.

This chain uses TRBV5-1 with TRBJ2-1; D possibly corresponds to TRBD2 (6 bases). The germline V gene has CDR1 SGHRS and CDR2 YFSETQ. Trimming left V 0 bases short and J 5 bases short, with 24 bases between. CDR3 size: 19 residues. CDR3 bases: TGCGCCAGCAGCTTGGCCATTGGCCTTCGGTCAGGAGGGAACAATGAGCAGTTCTTC. This sequence encodes CASSLAIGLRSGGNNEQFF.

The chain is built from TRBV5-1 and TRBJ2-3; D is unclear. Trimming removed 0 bases at V and 6 bases at J, with 8 bases between. CDR1 is SGHRS and CDR2 is YFSETQ in the germline V gene. CDR3 length equals 13 residues. CDR3 DNA: TGCGCCAGCAGCTTGGTGGTAGTTGATACGCAGTATTTT. This codes for CASSLVVVDTQYF.

This clone has only a few counts. The chain employs TRBV7-9 and TRBJ2-7; D ambiguous. This CDR3 region has 11 residues. CDR1 is SEHNR and CDR2 is FQNEAQ in the germline V gene (reference sequence). Trimming removed 3 bases from V and 6 bases from J, with 6 bases in between. CDR3 protein: CASSFRSEQYF. In DNA form, the CDR3 reads TGTGCCAGCAGCTTTCGGAGCGAGCAGTACTTC.

This clone has a handful of counts. This rearrangement joins TRBV9 to TRBJ2-3; D is perhaps TRBD1 or TRBD2 (6 bases each). The CDR3 extends over 15 amino acids. V lost 0 bases, J lost 6 bases, and 14 bases lay in between. Germline CDR1 SGDLS, CDR2 YYNGEE. This CDR3 is CASSVVTGATDTQYF. CDR3 nucleotides: TGTGCCAGCAGCGTAGTCACGGGGGCGACGGATACGCAGTATTTT.

The rearrangement links TRBV30 to TRBJ1-2; the D gene is possibly TRBD1 (6 bases). The V gene's germline CDR1 is GTSNPN and CDR2 SVGIG (reference sequence). Trimming took off 0 bases at V and 7 bases at J, with 24 bases between the two ends. The CDR3 length is 17 residues. In nucleotides, the CDR3 is TGTGCCTGGAGTGTATCCCCTACAGGGTTAATTGGTGGTGGCTACACCTTC. Its translation: CAWSVSPTGLIGGGYTF.

This clone appeared a few times. The rearrangement joins TRBV14 to TRBJ1-2, with D perhaps matching TRBD1 (6 bases). CDR1 SGHDN and CDR2 FVKESK come from the germline V gene. The CDR3 has 15 residues. Trimming cost V 3 bases and J 1 base, with 12 bases left between them. The CDR3: CASSHPPGHNYGYTF. The DNA of the CDR3 is TGTGCCAGCAGCCACCCCCCGGGACATAACTATGGCTACACCTTC.

V usage is TRBV13 and J usage is TRBJ2-3; 7 nucleotides align to TRBD1. V lost 5 bases and J lost 2; bases outside the gene matches: 7. In germline, CDR1 is PRHDT, CDR2 FYEKMQ (reference sequence). This CDR3 has 15 residues. The CDR3 spells CASSQTGALTDTQYF. The CDR3 DNA sequence: TGTGCCAGCAGCCAAACAGGGGCCCTCACAGATACGCAGTATTTT. Full variable domain (rest looked up from reference TRBV13 and TRBJ2-3): AAGVIQSPRHLIKEKRETATLKCYPIPRHDTVYWYQQGPGQDPQFLISFYEKMQSDKGSIPDRFSAQQFSDYHSELNMSSLELGDSALYFCASSQTGALTDTQYFGPGTRLTVL.

The sample holds a few counts of this clone. The junction differs from germline at one of its ends, possibly a read error. J is TRBJ1-4 and V is TRBV7-7; D possibly corresponds to TRBD1 (5 bases). CDR1 and CDR2 (germline): SSHAT, FNYEAQ (reference sequence). The CDR3 runs 13 residues. The CDR3 protein is CASSLGPNEKLFF. CDR3 DNA sequence: TGTGCTAGCAGCTTGGGACCTAATGAAAAACTGTTTTTT.

This chain joins TRBV7-2 and TRBJ1-1, with 7 bases fitting TRBD1. Trimming at V came to 5 bases and at J to 0 bases, leaving 3 bases not matched to a gene. Germline V gene sequence: CDR1 SGHTA, CDR2 FQGNSA. The CDR3 loop spans 14 amino acids. CDR3 sequence (DNA): TGTGCCAGCAGCGTGACAGGGCTGAACACTGAAGCTTTCTTT. This sequence encodes CASSVTGLNTEAFF.

This clone was observed a few times. This chain uses TRBV4-2 with TRBJ1-5; D may be TRBD1 (5 bases). Trimming took 5 bases from V and 7 from J, leaving 21 bases between them. The germline V gene has CDR1 LGHNA and CDR2 YNFKEQ. This CDR3 has 16 residues. CDR3 protein: CASSSTTGRGRQPQHF. CDR3 DNA: TGTGCCAGCAGCTCGACGACGGGGCGGGGAAGGCAGCCCCAGCATTTT.

The DNA of the CDR3 is TGTGCCAGCAGTGAAGAAGGCCTGAGGACTGAAGCTTTCTTT. Its translation: CASSEEGLRTEAFF. The gene calls are TRBV25-1 and TRBJ1-1; D is ambiguous. Trimming took 2 bases from V and 5 from J, leaving 12 bases between them. This CDR3 spans 14 amino acids. CDR1 is MGHDK, CDR2 SYGVNS, per germline.

The chain couples TRBV11-2 to TRBJ2-3; D is ambiguous. The CDR3 sequence is 17 residues long. Trimming shortened V by 2 bases and J by 0 bases, and 15 bases separated the two germline ends. Germline CDR1 and CDR2: SGHAT and FQNNGV. The CDR3 sequence is CASSLKGGPSSTDTQYF. CDR3 coding DNA: TGTGCCAGCAGCTTAAAGGGTGGCCCCTCGAGCACAGATACGCAGTATTTT.

V usage is TRBV2 and J usage is TRBJ1-2; TRBD1 is a possible D gene (6 bases). This CDR3 is 11 amino acids long. Trimming left V 0 bases short and J 13 bases short, with 9 bases between. Germline CDR1 SNHLY, CDR2 FYNNEI. DNA of the CDR3: TGTGCCAGCAGTGAAGCAGGGGGAGGCACCTTC. Protein: CASSEAGGGTF.

As regards this clone: The identical CDR3 is also encoded by other nucleotide sequences in the sample. The CDR3 loop reads CAWSAQLNTEAFF. In nucleotides, the CDR3 is TGTGCCTGGAGTGCCCAGCTGAACACTGAAGCTTTCTTT. The rearrangement joins TRBV30 to TRBJ1-1; D ambiguous. The CDR3 consists of 13 residues. V dropped 1 base and J dropped 0 bases, with 6 bases sitting between them. Germline V CDR1 and CDR2: GTSNPN, SVGIG (reference sequence).

The chain uses TRBV10-2 and TRBJ2-2; 10 nucleotides match TRBD1. CDR3 length: 13 amino acids. After removal of 6 bases from V and 6 bases from J, the junction contained 1 base not matched to a gene. Germline CDR1 reads WSHSY; CDR2 reads SAAADI. The CDR3 protein is CASRDRGAGELFF. CDR3 nucleotides: TGCGCCAGCAGGGACAGGGGGGCCGGGGAGCTGTTTTTT.